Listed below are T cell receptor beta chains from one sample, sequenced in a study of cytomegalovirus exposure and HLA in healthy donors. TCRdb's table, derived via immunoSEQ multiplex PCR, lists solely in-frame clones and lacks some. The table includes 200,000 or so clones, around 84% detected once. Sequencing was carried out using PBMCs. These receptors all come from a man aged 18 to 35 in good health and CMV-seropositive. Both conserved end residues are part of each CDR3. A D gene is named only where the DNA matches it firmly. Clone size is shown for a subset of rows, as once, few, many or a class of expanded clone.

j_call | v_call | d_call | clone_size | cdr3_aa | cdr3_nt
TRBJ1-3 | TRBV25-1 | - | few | CASRSGTAGNTIYF | TGTGCCAGCAGGTCGGGAACAGCCGGAAACACCATATATTTT
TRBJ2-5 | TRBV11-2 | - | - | CASSQIRGWETQYF | TGTGCCAGCAGCCAAATTAGGGGTTGGGAGACCCAGTACTTC
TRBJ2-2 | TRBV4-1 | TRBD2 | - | CASSQPGTSGNTGELFF | TGCGCCAGCAGCCAACCTGGGACTAGCGGGAACACCGGGGAGCTGTTTTTT
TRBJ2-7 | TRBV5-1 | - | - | CASSLTGGTYEQYF | TGCGCCAGCAGCTTGACCGGCGGAACCTACGAGCAGTACTTC
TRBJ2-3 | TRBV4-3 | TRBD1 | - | CASSQGLTGTTDTQYF | TGCGCCAGCAGCCAAGGGTTGACAGGGACCACAGATACGCAGTATTTT
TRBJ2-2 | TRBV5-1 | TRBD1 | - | CASSSPGTGGKAGELFF | TGCGCCAGCAGCTCACCCGGGACAGGGGGTAAAGCCGGGGAGCTGTTTTTT
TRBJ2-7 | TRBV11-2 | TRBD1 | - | CASSSQGVSTYEQYF | TGTGCCAGCAGCTCGCAGGGGGTTTCGACCTACGAGCAGTACTTC
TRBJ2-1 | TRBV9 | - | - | CASSVASSSYNEQFF | TGTGCCAGCAGCGTAGCATCGAGCTCCTACAATGAGCAGTTCTTC
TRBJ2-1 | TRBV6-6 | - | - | CASSYSTGRNGNEQFF | TGTGCCAGCAGTTATTCGACAGGAAGGAACGGCAATGAGCAGTTCTTC
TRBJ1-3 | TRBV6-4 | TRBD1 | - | CASRTQGNTIYF | TGTGCCAGCAGGACACAGGGGAACACCATATATTTT
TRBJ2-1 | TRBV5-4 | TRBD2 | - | CASSSLAGERYNEQFF | TGTGCCAGCAGCTCACTAGCGGGAGAGCGGTACAATGAGCAGTTCTTC
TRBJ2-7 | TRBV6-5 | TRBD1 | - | CASSRAETGVDEQYF | TGTGCCAGCAGCCGCGCCGAGACAGGGGTTGACGAGCAGTACTTC
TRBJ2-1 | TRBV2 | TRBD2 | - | CASSDPQRGFNEQFF | TGTGCCAGCAGTGACCCACAGCGGGGCTTCAATGAGCAGTTCTTC
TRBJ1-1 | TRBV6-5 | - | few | CASSYGGTEAFF | TGTGCCAGCAGTTACGGGGGGACTGAAGCTTTCTTT
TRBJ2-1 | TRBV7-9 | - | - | CASSLSESSYNEQFF | TGTGCCAGCAGCCTTAGCGAAAGCTCCTACAATGAGCAGTTCTTC
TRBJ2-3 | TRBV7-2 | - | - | CASSLGRTDTQYF | TGTGCCAGCAGCTTAGGGAGAACAGATACGCAGTATTTT
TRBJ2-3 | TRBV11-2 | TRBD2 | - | CASSLVLAADTQYF | TGTGCCAGCAGCTTAGTACTAGCGGCAGATACGCAGTATTTT
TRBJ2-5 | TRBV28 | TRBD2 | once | CASSPSGRVVQTQYF | TGTGCCAGCAGTCCAAGCGGGAGGGTCGTACAGACCCAGTACTTC